Detailed here is one T cell receptor beta chain. The antigen is unknown. As it was prepared, the TCRbeta library received unique molecular identifiers. TCRdb called the PCR reads again in MiXCR, with one record for every CDR3 protein. The sample yields 90,000 to 100,000 distinct CDR3 sequences, more than 20% seen once. The data belong to a study of T-cell reconstitution after alpha-beta-depleted transplantation in children. Overall study findings and caveats: Newly generated T cells supplied most T-cell counts and diversity one year post-transplant. Reportedly, alpha-beta T cells present about two months post-transplant originated from several hundred expanded clones of graft origin. Surviving recipient cells, namely T cells and thymic progenitors, were the source of high day-60 TCRbeta diversity in some patients.

Deletions cut 5 bases from V and 10 bases from J, with 18 bases between. The CDR3 is 14 residues long. Germline CDR1 DFQATT, CDR2 SNEGSKA (reference sequence). The genes are TRBV20-1 and TRBJ1-6; possibly TRBD1 for D (6 bases). This sample comprised PBMCs, obtained before TCRalphabeta/CD19-depleted stem cell transplant. The origin of this receptor is a boy under 10 years old with acute lymphoblastic leukemia, due to receive a stem cell transplant. This CDR3 is CSAGGAGFGSPLHF. The CDR3 nucleotides read TGCAGTGCTGGGGGGGCGGGTTTCGGCTCACCCCTCCACTTT.